This paragraph reports one TCR beta chain. Antigen: not known. The data originate from a study of shared clonotypes between healthy human individuals. Findings and caveats of the study: Clonotypes not shared had lower generation probabilities than those common to all four donors. The donor pool, a small one, limited the genetic and exposure-history diversity represented. Around 4.7% was the fraction of naive CD4 clonotypes found shared across several donors.

Terminally differentiated effector memory CD45RA+ cells were left out of the naive CD8 fraction, which was CD45RO-negative and positively selected for CCR7. Some clones are missing from TCRdb's copy, which holds only in-frame ones; the method was immunoSEQ multiplex PCR. The sample has about 680,000 clones; around 90% are singletons. Sequencing was performed on naive CD8+ T cells sorted from blood. This sequence originates from a young man in good health.

This chain's CDR3 is CASSLTSSGRNYNEQFF. In DNA, the CDR3 is TGTGCCAGCAGCTTAACGTCTAGCGGGAGGAATTACAATGAGCAGTTCTTC. The genes are TRBV7-3 and TRBJ2-1; 11 nucleotides agree with TRBD2. The CDR3 length is 17 residues. CDR1 SGHTA and CDR2 FQGTGA come from the germline V gene. The ends lost 0 bases at V and 4 bases at J; junction bases unmatched: 5.